This T cell receptor beta chain was captured by sequencing in a study of vaccination effects on CD4 cells after COVID-19. The culture ran for approximately 9 days before CD4+ T cells were isolated. The table came from immunoSEQ multiplex PCR; TCRdb's copy has only in-frame clones and leaves some out. The repertoire consists of 45,000 to 60,000 clones, with 60% to 85% occurring once and the leading ten covering around 3.3%. About this clone itself: Antigen unknown.

CDR3 length: 15 residues. Trimming took 3 bases from V and 5 from J; bases not matched to a gene: 8. CDR1 and CDR2 from the germline V gene are SGHDT and YYEEEE. The rearrangement uses TRBV5-6 and TRBJ1-1, with TRBD1 matching 9 bases. The sequencing used CD4+ T cells from PBMCs cultured without peptide, collected before COVID-19 vaccination. The clonotype was recovered from a human donor who received a COVID-19 vaccine. The CDR3 sequence: CASSYLDRGGTEAFF. DNA for the CDR3: TGTGCCAGCAGCTATTTGGACAGGGGCGGGACTGAAGCTTTCTTT.